A single T cell receptor beta chain is shown here with its context. Its antigen target is currently unknown. Base qualities are not recorded, but no much larger clone differs from it by a single base. This record comes from a study of PD-1 and CTLA-4 blockade in melanoma (dated by TCRdb to about 2021). In terms of the full investigation: In patients with melanoma, the study measured the effects of PD-1 blockade versus CTLA-4 blockade on the melanoma-reactive CD8 T cell response.

Libraries were constructed by the immunoSEQ multiplex PCR assay. In TCRdb, the immuneACCESS table is reduced to in-frame sequences with V and J assigned. These tables do not hold every clone; where another copy was compared, an unresolved V gene accounts for under half, and the others remain unexplained. The sample data list 15,000 to 20,000 clones, and roughly two thirds of these were observed just once. The ten biggest clones cover about 17% of the sample. This receptor was taken from a human donor with melanoma. The starting material was CD8+ T cells from peripheral blood, obtained before anti-PD-1 treatment.

At the DNA level, the sequence is TGTGCCAGCAGCAAATCCCCAAAAATTGGGGATACGCAGTATTTT. Translated, this is CASSKSPKIGDTQYF. The V and J genes are TRBV21-1 and TRBJ2-3. TRBV21-1 is deemed a pseudogene. From cysteine to phenylalanine, the CDR3 is 15 amino acids long. The only DNA kept is the CDR3, 45 bases in frame from the first base.